A single sample is the source of the 28 T cell receptor beta chains below, sequenced in a study of blood T cells in healthy people across ages. PCR was performed a second time for 7 to 11 cycles using a sample-barcoded 5' primer and a J-beta primer mix. TCRdb reprocessed the 5' RACE reads via MiXCR and lists one record per CDR3 protein. The sample lists hundreds of thousands of distinct CDR3 sequences, roughly 24% seen once, with less than 3.5% in the top ten. This same sample was also taken into another study, of T cells of mothers and their children.

Sequencing was carried out using blood. These receptors were taken from a boy younger than 18 in good health.

V is TRBV24-1 and J is TRBJ2-2; D not certain. Trimming cost V 2 bases and J 5 bases, with 2 bases left between them. The CDR3 totals 12 residues. Germline V CDR1 and CDR2: KGHDR, SFDVKD. CDR3 DNA: TGTGCCACCAGTGATTCTACCGGGGAGCTGTTTTTT. Translating it yields CATSDSTGELFF.

The V and J genes are TRBV12-3 or TRBV12-4 and TRBJ1-1; 8 bases agree with TRBD1. Losses at the gene ends were 5 bases for V and 8 bases for J; bases not matched to a gene: 16. This CDR3 is 16 amino acids long. The CDR3 DNA sequence: TGTGCCAGCAGTCGATTGGCCTCTGGGCAGGGGGCCGAAGCTTTCTTT. Encoded protein: CASSRLASGQGAEAFF.

In regard to this clonotype: The junction departs from the called germline gene at one end, perhaps through a read error. J is TRBJ1-4 and V is TRBV7-9; D remains ambiguous. Germline V gene sequence: CDR1 SEHNR, CDR2 FQNEAQ (reference sequence). The CDR3 sequence is 15 residues long. CDR3 protein: CASSLQDSTNEKLFF. The CDR3 DNA reads as TGTGCCAGCAGCTTACAGGACTCAACGAATGAAAAACTGTTTTTT.

This clonotype was seen at least ten times. The chain is built from TRBV6-6 and TRBJ1-6; the D gene is possibly TRBD1 (6 bases). The length of the CDR3 is 15 residues. The ends were cut back, 8 bases at V and 8 bases at J, with 19 bases in the middle. CDR1 and CDR2 (germline): MNHNY, SVGAGI (reference sequence). This CDR3 reads CASVGGGRRDSPLHF. CDR3 DNA: TGTGCCAGCGTAGGAGGGGGTCGGAGAGATTCACCCCTCCACTTT.

The DNA for the CDR3 is TGTGCCAGCAGTGAAGAAGTGTGGGTTGGCCCGACTGCCTATAGCAATCAGCCCCAGCATTTT. Translated: CASSEEVWVGPTAYSNQPQHF. This chain connects TRBV2 to TRBJ1-5; D gene unclear. Germline lookup yields CDR1 SNHLY and CDR2 FYNNEI. V was pared by 1 base and J by 0 bases, with 25 bases between. The CDR3 has 21 residues.

This clonotype has only a few counts. The chain is built from TRBV24-1 and TRBJ1-1; TRBD1 might be the D (5 bases). Germline CDR1 is KGHDR and CDR2 is SFDVKD. With 4 bases removed from V and 6 bases from J, the gap between germline ends came to 23 bases. The CDR3 consists of 17 residues. The CDR3 reads CATSEGGDLKPGAEAFF. CDR3 DNA sequence: TGTGCCACCAGTGAGGGCGGGGACCTAAAACCTGGCGCTGAAGCTTTCTTT.

The chain links TRBV28 to TRBJ2-1; D is possibly TRBD2 (6 bases). In germline, CDR1 is MDHEN, CDR2 SYDVKM. This CDR3 comprises 13 residues. The V end was cut by 2 bases, the J end by 7 bases, with 9 bases between. CDR3 sequence reads: CASSLTRGNEQFF. CDR3 DNA sequence: TGTGCCAGCAGTTTAACGCGGGGTAATGAGCAGTTCTTC.

The chain has TRBV20-1 and TRBJ2-3; 12 bases agree with TRBD2. CDR3 length: 17 residues. CDR1 is DFQATT and CDR2 is SNEGSKA in the germline V gene (reference sequence). The junction had 11 bases not matched to a gene; V was cut back by 5 bases and J by 2 bases. The CDR3 spells CSALTSGGSYSTDTQYF. The CDR3 DNA reads as TGCAGTGCTCTGACTAGCGGGGGATCCTACTCCACAGATACGCAGTATTTT.

This clonotype was recorded a few times. The chain links TRBV12-3 or TRBV12-4 to TRBJ2-4; D not resolved. The ends were cut back, 3 bases at V and 1 base at J, with 7 bases in the middle. This CDR3 region has 14 residues. Here the CDR3 DNA reads TGTGCCAGCAGTTTGACGTCCGCCAAAAACATTCAGTACTTC. It yields the protein CASSLTSAKNIQYF.

This clonotype was detected only a few times. V and J are TRBV28 and TRBJ2-5; tentatively, D is TRBD2 (5 bases). CDR3 length: 13 amino acids. Trimming pared 3 bases from V and 5 bases from J, leaving 10 bases between. Germline CDR1 is MDHEN and CDR2 is SYDVKM. CDR3 residues: CASSFIRGETQYF. As DNA, the CDR3 is TGTGCCAGCAGTTTTATTCGAGGGGAGACCCAGTACTTC.

J is TRBJ2-7 and V is TRBV4-1; D perhaps matches TRBD1 (6 bases). The DNA end favors TRBJ2-1, so the J call may be wrong. CDR1 is MGHRA, CDR2 YSYEKL, per germline. The CDR3 has 12 amino acids. CDR3: CASSRGRDEQFF. CDR3 sequence (DNA): TGCGCCAGCAGCCGGGGGCGCGATGAGCAGTTCTTC.

The rearrangement links TRBV7-9 to TRBJ1-2; D is ambiguous. The CDR3 contains 14 residues. The germline CDR1 and CDR2 sequences are SEHNR and FQNEAQ (reference sequence). V dropped 4 bases and J dropped 4 bases, with 13 bases sitting between them. CDR3: CASSSRRKGYGYTF. DNA of the CDR3: TGTGCCAGCAGCTCCCGTCGGAAGGGCTATGGCTACACCTTC. Supplemented by reference TRBV7-9 and TRBJ1-2, the full variable domain reads DTGVSQNPRHKITKRGQNVTFRCDPISEHNRLYWYRQTLGQGPEFLTYFQNEAQLEKSRLLSDRFSAERPKGSFSTLEIQRTEQGDSAMYLCASSSRRKGYGYTFGSGTRLTVV.

The chain employs TRBV13 and TRBJ2-1; 10 nucleotides match TRBD2. Trimming cost V 3 bases and J 1 base; bases outside gene matches: 6. The germline gives CDR1 PRHDT, CDR2 FYEKMQ (reference sequence). This CDR3 region has 17 residues. CDR3 bases: TGTGCCAGCAGCTTTCTTCTAGCGGGGGTGTCCTACAATGAGCAGTTCTTC. Translated, it gives CASSFLLAGVSYNEQFF.

The gene calls are TRBV5-5 and TRBJ1-1; D is unclear. This CDR3 contains 14 residues. The germline gives CDR1 SGHKS, CDR2 YYEKEE (reference sequence). Trimming removed 0 bases at V and 4 bases at J, with 10 bases between. DNA for the CDR3: TGTGCCAGCAGCTTGGGGCGGGCGCGCACTGAAGCTTTCTTT. As protein: CASSLGRARTEAFF.

The chain uses TRBV5-1 and TRBJ2-3; 10 nucleotides align to TRBD1. Germline-derived CDR1 and CDR2 are SGHRS and YFSETQ. The CDR3 consists of 17 residues. The V segment lost 4 bases and the J segment 3 bases; nucleotides outside the gene matches: 11. The chain's CDR3 is CASSVQGTGEVTDTQYF. The CDR3 DNA reads as TGCGCCAGCAGCGTCCAGGGGACAGGGGAGGTTACAGATACGCAGTATTTT. Full variable domain (missing parts from reference TRBV5-1 and TRBJ2-3): KAGVTQTPRYLIKTRGQQVTLSCSPISGHRSVSWYQQTPGQGLQFLFEYFSETQRNKGNFPGRFSGRQFSNSRSEMNVSTLELGDSALYLCASSVQGTGEVTDTQYFGPGTRLTVL.

This clonotype was observed a few times. This chain uses TRBV27 with TRBJ1-4; D ambiguous. V was cut by 6 bases and J by 6 bases, with 14 bases left in between. The CDR3 is made up of 14 amino acids. Germline V gene lookup returns CDR1 MNHEY and CDR2 SMNVEV (reference sequence). The CDR3, as DNA: TGTGCCAGCAGCGCCGGACCTCCGGATGAAAAACTGTTTTTT. It encodes CASSAGPPDEKLFF.

The CDR3 DNA sequence: TGCGCCAGCAGCTTGGGAAGGGCCACCAAAGCTTTCTTT. Its protein is CASSLGRATKAFF. This chain links TRBV5-1 with TRBJ1-1; D is undetermined. Trimming stripped 0 bases from V and 9 bases from J, with 12 bases between. Germline loops: CDR1 SGHRS, CDR2 YFSETQ. The CDR3 runs 13 residues.

This clonotype has just a few counts. The rearrangement uses TRBV5-1 and TRBJ2-5; the D gene is possibly TRBD1 (6 bases). Looked up from germline, CDR1 is SGHRS and CDR2 is YFSETQ. This CDR3 has 15 residues. Trimming left V 3 bases short and J 1 base short, with 13 bases between. The CDR3, as DNA: TGCGCCAGCAGCTCCGCAGGGGCGGTCCAAGAGACCCAGTACTTC. Protein: CASSSAGAVQETQYF. The full variable domain, rest sourced from reference TRBV5-1 and TRBJ2-5, is KAGVTQTPRYLIKTRGQQVTLSCSPISGHRSVSWYQQTPGQGLQFLFEYFSETQRNKGNFPGRFSGRQFSNSRSEMNVSTLELGDSALYLCASSSAGAVQETQYFGPGTRLLVL.

This clonotype was counted a few times. V is TRBV20-1 and J is TRBJ2-5; 7 nucleotides align to TRBD2. This CDR3 has 14 residues. V dropped 2 bases and J dropped 5; count of bases not matched to a gene: 8. CDR1 is DFQATT, CDR2 SNEGSKA, per germline (reference sequence). The CDR3 region has the DNA TGCAGTGCTAGAAGCGGGGCCTTATATGAGACCCAGTACTTC. It codes for CSARSGALYETQYF.

The chain links TRBV13 to TRBJ2-2, with unresolved D. Germline CDR1 reads PRHDT; CDR2 reads FYEKMQ (reference sequence). The CDR3 covers 16 residues. V was shortened by 0 bases and J by 4 bases, with 12 bases between the two germline ends. The CDR3: CASSLGGSSGTGELFF. The CDR3, as DNA: TGTGCCAGCAGCTTAGGCGGTAGCTCGGGCACCGGGGAGCTGTTTTTT.

The rearrangement joins TRBV20-1 to TRBJ2-5; D is ambiguous. The V gene lost 0 bases and the J gene lost 5 bases, with 10 bases spanning the gap. Per germline, CDR1 DFQATT and CDR2 SNEGSKA (reference sequence). This CDR3 region has 13 residues. CDR3 sequence (DNA): TGCAGTGCTAGAGATCTTACAGTTGAGACCCAGTACTTC. Residues: CSARDLTVETQYF.

The table lists this clonotype with a few counts. The J gene is TRBJ1-1, the V gene TRBV3-1; the D gene is possibly TRBD1 (5 bases). Between the trimmed V and J ends, which lost 0 bases and 10 bases, there was a span of 12 bases. Looked up from germline, CDR1 is LGHDT and CDR2 is YNNKEL (reference sequence). This CDR3 is built from 13 residues. CDR3 bases: TGTGCCAGCAGCCAAGATTCCAGGGCCGCAGCTTTCTTT. Protein sequence: CASSQDSRAAAFF.

The rearrangement joins TRBV4-1 to TRBJ2-4; 7 positions match TRBD1. CDR1 MGHRA and CDR2 YSYEKL come from the germline V gene. The CDR3 spans 14 residues. Trimming took 5 bases from V and 4 from J; bases not matched to a gene: 5. CDR3 residues: CASSTGTEKNIQYF. Here the CDR3 DNA reads TGCGCCAGCAGCACCGGGACAGAGAAAAACATTCAGTACTTC.

This rearrangement joins TRBV18 to TRBJ1-3; D unclear. Trimming cost V 3 bases and J 6 bases, with 18 bases left between them. Per germline, CDR1 KGHSH and CDR2 LQKENI. This CDR3 contains 16 residues. CDR3 nucleotides: TGTGCCAGCTCACCCGGACGGCTAGCCCTACTAAACACCATATATTTT. It yields the protein CASSPGRLALLNTIYF.

This clonotype was seen only a few times. This chain connects TRBV2 to TRBJ2-3; no clear D gene. Deletions cut 4 bases from V and 2 bases from J, with 4 bases between. The germline V gene has CDR1 SNHLY and CDR2 FYNNEI. The CDR3 covers 12 residues. CDR3 in amino acids: CASSGYTDTQYF. CDR3 sequence (DNA): TGTGCCAGCAGTGGGTACACAGATACGCAGTATTTT.

This clonotype has only a few counts. The chain couples TRBV28 to TRBJ1-1; TRBD1 aligns across 10 bases. Germline V gene data show CDR1 as MDHEN and CDR2 as SYDVKM. The length of the CDR3 is 15 residues. V was clipped by 6 bases and J by 3 bases; unmatched bases: 7. CDR3 residues: CASSTTGTGDTEAFF. CDR3 DNA: TGTGCCAGCAGCACCACCGGGACAGGGGACACTGAAGCTTTCTTT.

J is TRBJ2-7 and V is TRBV5-5; 9 positions agree with TRBD1. This CDR3 has 15 amino acids. Trimming took 3 bases from V and 0 from J; bases not matched to a gene: 4. CDR1 and CDR2 from the germline V gene are SGHKS and YYEKEE (reference sequence). The CDR3 DNA is TGTGCCAGCAGCTGGGGACAGGGTACCTCCTACGAGCAGTACTTC. Translated, it gives CASSWGQGTSYEQYF.

This clonotype was detected only a few times. The V call is TRBV9, the J call TRBJ1-1; D remains ambiguous. Trimming took off 0 bases at V and 3 bases at J, with 9 bases between the two ends. Germline CDR1 and CDR2: SGDLS and YYNGEE. CDR3 length: 14 residues. In DNA form, the CDR3 reads TGTGCCAGCAGCGTAGGTGGCCCAGACACTGAAGCTTTCTTT. Translating gives CASSVGGPDTEAFF. The full variable domain, with the rest looked up from reference TRBV9 and TRBJ1-1, is DSGVTQTPKHLITATGQRVTLRCSPRSGDLSVYWYQQSLDQGLQFLIQYYNGEERAKGNILERFSAQQFPDLHSELNLSSLELGDSALYFCASSVGGPDTEAFFGQGTRLTVV.